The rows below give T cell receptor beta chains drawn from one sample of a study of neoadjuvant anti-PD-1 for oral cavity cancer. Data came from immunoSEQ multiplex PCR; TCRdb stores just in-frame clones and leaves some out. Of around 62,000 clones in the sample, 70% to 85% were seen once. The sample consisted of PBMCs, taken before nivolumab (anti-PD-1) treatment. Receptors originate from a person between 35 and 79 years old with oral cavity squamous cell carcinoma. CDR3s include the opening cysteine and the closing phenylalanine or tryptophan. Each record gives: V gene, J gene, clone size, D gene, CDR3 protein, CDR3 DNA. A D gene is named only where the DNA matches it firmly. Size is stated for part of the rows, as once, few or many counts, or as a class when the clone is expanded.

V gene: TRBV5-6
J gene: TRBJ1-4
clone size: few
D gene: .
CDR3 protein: CASRPTGRVNEKLFF
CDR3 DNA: TGTGCCAGCAGGCCTACAGGGAGAGTTAATGAAAAACTGTTTTTT

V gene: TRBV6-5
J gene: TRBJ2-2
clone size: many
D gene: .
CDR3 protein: CASKPRRNTGELFF
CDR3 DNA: TGTGCCAGCAAACCCCGCAGGAACACCGGGGAGCTGTTTTTT

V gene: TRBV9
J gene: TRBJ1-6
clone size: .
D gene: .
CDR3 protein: CASNNQGRMGNSPLHF
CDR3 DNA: TGTGCCAGCAACAATCAAGGACGTATGGGTAATTCACCCCTCCACTTT

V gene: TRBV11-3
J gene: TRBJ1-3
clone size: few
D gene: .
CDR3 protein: CASSLGGNTIYF
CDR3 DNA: TGTGCCAGCAGCTTAGGTGGAAACACCATATATTTT

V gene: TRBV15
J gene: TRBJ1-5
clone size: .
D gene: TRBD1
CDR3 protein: CATSRSTGGGNQPQHF
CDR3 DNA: TGTGCCACCAGCAGGTCGACAGGGGGCGGCAATCAGCCCCAGCATTTT

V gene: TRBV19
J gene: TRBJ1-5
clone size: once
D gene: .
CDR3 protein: CASSISFNQPQHF
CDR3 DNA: TGTGCCAGTAGTATTTCGTTCAATCAGCCCCAGCATTTT

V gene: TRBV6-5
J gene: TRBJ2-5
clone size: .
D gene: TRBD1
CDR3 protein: CASSFTGGRETQYF
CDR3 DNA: TGTGCCAGCAGTTTTACAGGGGGCAGGGAGACCCAGTACTTC

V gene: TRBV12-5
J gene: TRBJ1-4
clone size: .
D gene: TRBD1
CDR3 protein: CASGLATGGPEKLFF
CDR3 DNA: TGTGCTAGTGGTTTGGCCACAGGGGGCCCTGAAAAACTGTTTTTT

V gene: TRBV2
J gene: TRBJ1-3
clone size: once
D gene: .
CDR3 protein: CASSPPHSSGNTIYF
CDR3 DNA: TGTGCCAGCAGCCCCCCGCATAGCTCTGGAAACACCATATATTTT

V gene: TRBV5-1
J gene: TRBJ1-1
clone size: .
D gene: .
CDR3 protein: CASRDGVTEAFF
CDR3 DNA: TGCGCCAGCAGGGATGGGGTAACTGAAGCTTTCTTT

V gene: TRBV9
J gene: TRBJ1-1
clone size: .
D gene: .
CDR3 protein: CASSEPVVEAFF
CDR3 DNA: TGTGCCAGCAGCGAGCCGGTGGTTGAAGCTTTCTTT

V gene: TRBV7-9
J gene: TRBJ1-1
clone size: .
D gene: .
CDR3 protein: CASSFPLGGATEAFF
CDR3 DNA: TGTGCCAGCAGCTTTCCTCTCGGTGGGGCAACTGAAGCTTTCTTT

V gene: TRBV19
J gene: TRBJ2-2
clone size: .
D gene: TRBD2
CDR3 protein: CASRGSGGTNTGELFF
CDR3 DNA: TGTGCCAGTAGGGGTAGCGGGGGGACGAACACCGGGGAGCTGTTTTTT

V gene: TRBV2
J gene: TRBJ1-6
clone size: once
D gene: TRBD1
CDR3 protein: CASSGPGTGNNSPLHF
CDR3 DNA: TGTGCCAGCAGTGGTCCCGGGACAGGGAACAATTCACCCCTCCACTTT

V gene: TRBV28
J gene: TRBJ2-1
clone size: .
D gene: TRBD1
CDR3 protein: CASSSGTAMAMDEQFF
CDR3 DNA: TGTGCCAGCAGTTCCGGGACAGCGATGGCTATGGATGAGCAGTTCTTC

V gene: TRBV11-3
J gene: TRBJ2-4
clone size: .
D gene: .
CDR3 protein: CASSLDGNQKEITKNIQYF
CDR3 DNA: TGTGCCAGCAGCTTAGATGGAAATCAGAAGGAAATAACCAAAAACATTCAGTACTTC

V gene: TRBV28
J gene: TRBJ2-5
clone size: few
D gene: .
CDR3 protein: CASSLGGTGQQETQYF
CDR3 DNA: TGTGCCAGCAGTTTGGGGGGGACAGGACAGCAAGAGACCCAGTACTTC

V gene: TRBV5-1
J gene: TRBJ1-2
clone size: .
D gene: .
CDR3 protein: CASSLESRSPRYGYTF
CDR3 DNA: TGCGCCAGCAGCCTCGAGAGCAGGAGCCCACGGTATGGCTACACCTTC

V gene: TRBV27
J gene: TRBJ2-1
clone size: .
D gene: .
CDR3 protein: CASSLTTSYNEQFF
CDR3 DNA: TGTGCCAGCAGTTTGACAACCTCCTACAATGAGCAGTTCTTC

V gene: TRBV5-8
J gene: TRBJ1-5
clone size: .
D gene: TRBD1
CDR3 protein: CASSSIFGQGANQPQHF
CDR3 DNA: TGTGCCAGCAGCTCCATTTTTGGACAGGGGGCCAATCAGCCCCAGCATTTT

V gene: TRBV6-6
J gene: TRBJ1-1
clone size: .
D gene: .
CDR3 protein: CASSYGTGHLNTEAFF
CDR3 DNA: TGTGCCAGCAGTTACGGAACGGGACACCTAAACACTGAAGCTTTCTTT

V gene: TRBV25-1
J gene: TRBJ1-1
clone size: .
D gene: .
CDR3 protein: CASSDRTDSNTEAFF
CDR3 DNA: TGTGCCAGCAGTGACCGGACAGATTCGAACACTGAAGCTTTCTTT

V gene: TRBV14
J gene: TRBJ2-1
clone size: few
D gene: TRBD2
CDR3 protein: CASSHLRLAGGNEQFF
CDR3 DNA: TGTGCCAGCAGCCATCTTCGGCTAGCGGGGGGCAATGAGCAGTTCTTC

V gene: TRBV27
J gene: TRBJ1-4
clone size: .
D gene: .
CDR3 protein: CASSYRMGGREKLFF
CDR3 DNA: TGTGCCAGCAGTTATCGCATGGGGGGAAGGGAAAAACTGTTTTTT

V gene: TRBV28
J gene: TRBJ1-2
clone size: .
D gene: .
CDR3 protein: CASSSTPMNANYGYTF
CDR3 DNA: TGTGCCAGCAGTTCGACTCCCATGAACGCTAACTATGGCTACACCTTC

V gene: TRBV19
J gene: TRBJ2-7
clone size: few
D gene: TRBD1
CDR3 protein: CASSIAAGGSYEQYF
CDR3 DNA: TGTGCCAGTAGTATTGCGGCAGGGGGTTCCTACGAGCAGTACTTC

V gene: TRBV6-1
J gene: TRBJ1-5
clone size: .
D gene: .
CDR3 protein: CASNPASGGYQPQHF
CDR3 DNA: TGTGCCAGCAACCCGGCTTCGGGGGGTTATCAGCCCCAGCATTTT

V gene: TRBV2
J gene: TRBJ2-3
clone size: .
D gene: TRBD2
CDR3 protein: CASLGGGLAGKDTQYF
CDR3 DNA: TGTGCCAGCCTGGGGGGGGGACTAGCGGGAAAAGATACGCAGTATTTT

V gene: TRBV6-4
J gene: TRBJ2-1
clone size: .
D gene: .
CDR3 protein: CASSRVAGTANEQFF
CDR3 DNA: TGTGCCAGCAGCCGGGTGGCGGGAACAGCGAATGAGCAGTTCTTC

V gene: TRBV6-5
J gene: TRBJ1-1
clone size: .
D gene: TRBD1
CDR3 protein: CASVEGQTNTEAFF
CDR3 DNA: TGTGCCAGCGTCGAGGGACAGACGAACACTGAAGCTTTCTTT

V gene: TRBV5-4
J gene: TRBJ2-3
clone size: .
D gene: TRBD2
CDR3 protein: CASTPSGRGEDTQYF
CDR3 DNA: TGTGCCAGCACCCCTAGCGGGAGAGGGGAAGATACGCAGTATTTT

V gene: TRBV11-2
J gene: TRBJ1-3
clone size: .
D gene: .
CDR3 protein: CASSSLRNSGNTIYF
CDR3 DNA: TGTGCCAGCAGCTCCCTAAGGAACTCTGGAAACACCATATATTTT

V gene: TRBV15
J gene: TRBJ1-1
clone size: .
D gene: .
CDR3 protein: CATSRDGSSLNTEAFF
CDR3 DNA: TGTGCCACCAGCAGAGATGGGTCCAGCCTGAACACTGAAGCTTTCTTT

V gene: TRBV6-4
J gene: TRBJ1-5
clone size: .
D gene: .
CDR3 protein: CASSVKHSNQPQHF
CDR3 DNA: TGTGCCAGCAGTGTTAAACATAGCAATCAGCCCCAGCATTTT